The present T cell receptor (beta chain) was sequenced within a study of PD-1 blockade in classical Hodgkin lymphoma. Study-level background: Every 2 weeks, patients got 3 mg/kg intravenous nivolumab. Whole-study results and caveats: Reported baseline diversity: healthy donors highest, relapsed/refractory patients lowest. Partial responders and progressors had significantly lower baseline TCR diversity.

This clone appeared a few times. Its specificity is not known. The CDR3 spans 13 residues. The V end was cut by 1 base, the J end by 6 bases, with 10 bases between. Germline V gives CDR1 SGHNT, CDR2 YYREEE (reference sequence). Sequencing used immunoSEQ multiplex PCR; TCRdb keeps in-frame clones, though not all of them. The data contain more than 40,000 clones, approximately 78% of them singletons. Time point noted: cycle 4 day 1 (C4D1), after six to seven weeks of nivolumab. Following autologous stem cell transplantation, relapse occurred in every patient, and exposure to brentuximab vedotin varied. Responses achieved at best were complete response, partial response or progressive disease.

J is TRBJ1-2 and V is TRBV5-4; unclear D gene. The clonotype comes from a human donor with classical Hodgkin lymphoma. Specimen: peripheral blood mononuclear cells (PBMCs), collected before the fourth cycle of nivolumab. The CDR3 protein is CASSLFQVDGYTF. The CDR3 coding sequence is TGTGCCAGCAGCTTGTTTCAGGTAGATGGCTACACCTTC.